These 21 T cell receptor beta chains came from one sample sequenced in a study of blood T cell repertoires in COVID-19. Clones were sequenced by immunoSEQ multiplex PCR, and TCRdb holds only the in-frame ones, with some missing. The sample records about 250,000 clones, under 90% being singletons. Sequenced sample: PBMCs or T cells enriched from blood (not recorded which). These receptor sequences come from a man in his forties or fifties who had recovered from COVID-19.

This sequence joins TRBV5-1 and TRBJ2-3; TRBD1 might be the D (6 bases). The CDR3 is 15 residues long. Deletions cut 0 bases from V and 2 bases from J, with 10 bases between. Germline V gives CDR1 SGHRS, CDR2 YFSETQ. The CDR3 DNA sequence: TGCGCCAGCAGCTTGGATCAGGGGACCACAGATACGCAGTATTTT. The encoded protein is CASSLDQGTTDTQYF.

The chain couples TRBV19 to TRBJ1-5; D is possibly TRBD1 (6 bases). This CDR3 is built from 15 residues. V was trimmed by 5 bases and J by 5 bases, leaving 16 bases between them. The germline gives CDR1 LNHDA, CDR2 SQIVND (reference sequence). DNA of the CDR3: TGTGCCAGTAGTGCAGCCCCGGGACACGATCAGCCCCAGCATTTT. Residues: CASSAAPGHDQPQHF.

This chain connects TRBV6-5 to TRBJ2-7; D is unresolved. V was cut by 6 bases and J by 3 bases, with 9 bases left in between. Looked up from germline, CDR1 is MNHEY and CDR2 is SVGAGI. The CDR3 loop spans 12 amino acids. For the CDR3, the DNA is TGTGCCAGCAGATTAAACAGCTACGAGCAGTACTTC. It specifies CASRLNSYEQYF.

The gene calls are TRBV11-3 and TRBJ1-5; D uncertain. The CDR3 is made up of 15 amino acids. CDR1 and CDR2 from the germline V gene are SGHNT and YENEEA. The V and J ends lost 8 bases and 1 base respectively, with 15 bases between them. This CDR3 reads CASLTRVISNQPQHF. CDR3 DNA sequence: TGTGCCAGCTTAACCCGGGTCATAAGCAATCAGCCCCAGCATTTT.

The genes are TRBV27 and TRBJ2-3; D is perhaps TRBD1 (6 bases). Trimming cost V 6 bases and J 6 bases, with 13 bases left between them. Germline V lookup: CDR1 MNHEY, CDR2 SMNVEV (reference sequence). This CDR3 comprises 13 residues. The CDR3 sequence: CASRYNRDDTQYF. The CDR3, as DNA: TGTGCCAGCAGGTACAACAGGGACGATACGCAGTATTTT.

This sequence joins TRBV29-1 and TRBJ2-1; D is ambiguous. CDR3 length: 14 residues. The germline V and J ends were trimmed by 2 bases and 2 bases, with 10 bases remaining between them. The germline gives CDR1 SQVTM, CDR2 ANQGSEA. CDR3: CSVESESPYNEQFF. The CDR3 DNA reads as TGCAGCGTTGAATCGGAGTCGCCCTACAATGAGCAGTTCTTC.

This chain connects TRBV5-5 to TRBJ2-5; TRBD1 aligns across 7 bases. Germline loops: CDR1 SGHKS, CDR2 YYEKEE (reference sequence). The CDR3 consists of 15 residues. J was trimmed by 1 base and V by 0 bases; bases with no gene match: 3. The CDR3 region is CASSLEGALQETQYF. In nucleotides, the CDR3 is TGTGCCAGCAGCTTGGAGGGGGCACTCCAAGAGACCCAGTACTTC.

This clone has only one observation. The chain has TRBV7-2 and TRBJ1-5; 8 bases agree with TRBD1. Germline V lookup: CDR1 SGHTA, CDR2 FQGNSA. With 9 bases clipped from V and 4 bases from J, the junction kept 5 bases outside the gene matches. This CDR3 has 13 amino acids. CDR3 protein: CASADRGNQPQHF. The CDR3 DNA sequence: TGTGCCAGTGCTGACAGGGGTAATCAGCCCCAGCATTTT.

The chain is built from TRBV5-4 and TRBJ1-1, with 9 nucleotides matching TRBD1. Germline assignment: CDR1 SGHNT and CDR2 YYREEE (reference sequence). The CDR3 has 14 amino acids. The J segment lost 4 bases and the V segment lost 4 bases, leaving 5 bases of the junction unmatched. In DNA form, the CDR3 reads TGTGCCAGCAGCCCCGGACAGGGGACCACTGAAGCTTTCTTT. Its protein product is CASSPGQGTTEAFF.

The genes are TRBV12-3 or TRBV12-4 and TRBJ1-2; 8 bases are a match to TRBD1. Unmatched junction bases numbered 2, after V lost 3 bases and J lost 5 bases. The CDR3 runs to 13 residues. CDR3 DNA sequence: TGTGCCAGCAGTTTTCAGGGGGCTTATGGCTACACCTTC. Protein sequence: CASSFQGAYGYTF.

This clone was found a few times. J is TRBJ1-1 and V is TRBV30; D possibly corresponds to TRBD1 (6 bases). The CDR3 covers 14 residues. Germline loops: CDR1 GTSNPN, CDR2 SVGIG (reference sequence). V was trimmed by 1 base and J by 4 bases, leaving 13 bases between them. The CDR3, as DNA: TGTGCCTGGAGTGGGGGTGGGGGCGGCACTGAAGCTTTCTTT. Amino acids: CAWSGGGGGTEAFF.

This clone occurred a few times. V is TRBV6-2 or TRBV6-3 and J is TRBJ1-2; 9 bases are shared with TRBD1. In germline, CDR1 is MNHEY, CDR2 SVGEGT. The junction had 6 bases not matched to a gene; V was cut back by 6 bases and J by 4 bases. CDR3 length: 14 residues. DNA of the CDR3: TGTGCCAGCAGCCGGGACAGGGAGGCCTATGGCTACACCTTC. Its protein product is CASSRDREAYGYTF.

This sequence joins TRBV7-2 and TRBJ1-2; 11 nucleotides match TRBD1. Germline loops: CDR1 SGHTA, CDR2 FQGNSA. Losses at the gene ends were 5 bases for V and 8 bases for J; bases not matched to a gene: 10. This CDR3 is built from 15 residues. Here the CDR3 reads CASSPSGQGAIGYTF. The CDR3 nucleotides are TGTGCCAGCAGCCCATCCGGACAGGGGGCTATAGGCTACACCTTC.

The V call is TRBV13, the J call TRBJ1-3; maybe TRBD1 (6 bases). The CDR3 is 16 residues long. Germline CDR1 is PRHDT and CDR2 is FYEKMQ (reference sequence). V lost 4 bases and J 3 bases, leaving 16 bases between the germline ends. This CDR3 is CASSSLPGDGGNTIYF. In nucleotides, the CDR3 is TGTGCCAGCAGCTCCCTACCAGGGGACGGTGGAAACACCATATATTTT.

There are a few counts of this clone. For the CDR3, the DNA is TGCGCCAGCAGCCAGCTGGGGGCTCTCACCGGGGAGCTGTTTTTT. It translates to CASSQLGALTGELFF. V and J are TRBV4-1 and TRBJ2-2, with D tentatively TRBD1 (6 bases). Germline V gene sequence: CDR1 MGHRA, CDR2 YSYEKL. Trimming removed 3 bases at V and 4 bases at J, with 12 bases between. This CDR3 contains 15 residues.

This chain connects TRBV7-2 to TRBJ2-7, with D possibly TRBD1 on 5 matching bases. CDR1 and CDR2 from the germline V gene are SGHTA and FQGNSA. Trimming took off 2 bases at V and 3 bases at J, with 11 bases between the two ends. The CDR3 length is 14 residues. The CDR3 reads CASSLSPDSYEQYF. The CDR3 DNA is TGTGCCAGCAGCTTAAGTCCTGACAGCTACGAGCAGTACTTC.

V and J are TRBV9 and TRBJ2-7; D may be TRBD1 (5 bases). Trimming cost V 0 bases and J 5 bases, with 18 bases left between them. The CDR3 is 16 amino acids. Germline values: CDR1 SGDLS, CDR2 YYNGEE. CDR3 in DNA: TGTGCCAGCAGCGTAGGCTGGGGCGGCCTTGGGGACGAGCAGTACTTC. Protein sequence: CASSVGWGGLGDEQYF.

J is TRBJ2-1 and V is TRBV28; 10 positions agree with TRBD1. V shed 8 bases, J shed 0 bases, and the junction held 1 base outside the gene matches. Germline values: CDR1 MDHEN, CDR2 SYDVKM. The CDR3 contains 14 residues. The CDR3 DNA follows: TGTGCCAGCCGGACAGGGGGCTCCTACAATGAGCAGTTCTTC. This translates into CASRTGGSYNEQFF.

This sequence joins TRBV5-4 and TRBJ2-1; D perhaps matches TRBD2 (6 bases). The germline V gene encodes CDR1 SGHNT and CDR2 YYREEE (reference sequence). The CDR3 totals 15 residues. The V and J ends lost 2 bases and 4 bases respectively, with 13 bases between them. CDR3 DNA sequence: TGTGCCAGCAGCTTTGCGGCGGGAACTTACAATGAGCAGTTCTTC. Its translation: CASSFAAGTYNEQFF.

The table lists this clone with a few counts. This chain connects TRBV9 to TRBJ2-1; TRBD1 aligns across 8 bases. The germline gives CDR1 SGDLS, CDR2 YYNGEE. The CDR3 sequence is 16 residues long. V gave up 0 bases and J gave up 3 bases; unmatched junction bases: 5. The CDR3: CASSVVQGAGYNEQFF. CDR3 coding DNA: TGTGCCAGCAGCGTAGTCCAGGGGGCGGGCTACAATGAGCAGTTCTTC.

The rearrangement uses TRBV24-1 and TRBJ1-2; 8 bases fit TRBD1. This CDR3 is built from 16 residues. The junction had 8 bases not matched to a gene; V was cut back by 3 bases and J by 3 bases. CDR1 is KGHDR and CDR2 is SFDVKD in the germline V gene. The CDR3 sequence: CATSDPKTGAHYGYTF. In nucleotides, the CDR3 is TGTGCCACCAGTGATCCGAAGACAGGGGCTCACTATGGCTACACCTTC.